The rows below give T cell receptor beta chains drawn from one sample of a study of blood T cell repertoires in COVID-19. The method was immunoSEQ multiplex PCR; TCRdb's version includes in-frame clones alone and lacks a portion of them. There are some 200,000 clones in the sample; approximately 87% occur only once, and 0.6% to 1% lies in the top ten. Sequencing was performed on peripheral blood. All receptors derive from a woman in her seventies with acute or convalescent COVID-19. The conserved cysteine and the conserved F or W are not part of the CDR3 here. The order of the fields is D gene, V gene, CDR3 length, J gene, CDR3 protein. A D gene is named only where the DNA matches it firmly.

>TRBD2|TRBV5-6|14|TRBJ2-1
ASSLRPVGGSNEQF
>.|TRBV5-1|12|TRBJ2-1
ASSLAVQGNEQF
>.|TRBV5-4|13|TRBJ2-6
ASSSEGLGANVLT
>.|TRBV6-2/TRBV6-3|15|TRBJ2-5
ASSPRRGATLFETQY
>.|TRBV5-6|12|TRBJ2-2
ASSLSGNTGELF
>.|TRBV11-3|13|TRBJ2-2
ASSSSGIGAGELF
>.|TRBV18|11|TRBJ1-6
ASSRDSGPPLH
>.|TRBV7-9|11|TRBJ2-3
ATTWGRELYRY
>TRBD1|TRBV5-4|14|TRBJ1-2
ASRPGQGALSYGYT
>TRBD1|TRBV19|14|TRBJ1-2
ASSGDRDSGSYGYT
>.|TRBV6-5|12|TRBJ2-4
ASRLQDSRNIQY
>.|TRBV19|12|TRBJ1-1
ASSFTSRNTEAF
>.|TRBV11-2|10|TRBJ1-2
ASSSENYGYT
>.|TRBV9|14|TRBJ1-6
ASSVEEGSYNSPLH
>.|TRBV2|12|TRBJ1-5
ASSEVQGNQPQH
>.|TRBV5-4|10|TRBJ1-5
ASSLPNQPQH
>.|TRBV6-5|11|TRBJ1-1
ASSYSRYTEAF
>.|TRBV6-5|13|TRBJ2-2
ASSYALGGGGELF
>.|TRBV19|13|TRBJ2-6
ASRRQVSGANVLT
>.|TRBV5-8|11|TRBJ1-1
ASRRTGTAEAF
>.|TRBV7-5|12|TRBJ2-7
VRSLKTVSYEQY
>.|TRBV11-3|12|TRBJ2-7
ASSLGVRDYEQY
>.|TRBV12-3/TRBV12-4|11|TRBJ1-2
ASRKLEDYGYT
>TRBD1|TRBV29-1|11|TRBJ2-7
SVVGTGLYEQY
>.|TRBV5-1|11|TRBJ1-5
ASSFWPSQPQH
>TRBD1|TRBV7-9|14|TRBJ1-2
ASSLGSVGTGHGYT
>.|TRBV7-3|11|TRBJ1-1
ASSLTGSYLRI